There are a few counts of the clone carrying this T cell receptor beta chain. The data derive from a study of T-cell reconstitution after alpha-beta-depleted transplantation in children. Between the trimmed V and J ends, which lost 8 bases and 4 bases, there was a span of 14 bases. This CDR3 has 13 residues. Germline V CDR1 and CDR2: SGHAT, FQNNGV. For TCRbeta, the library was prepared with unique molecular identifiers. TCRdb recomputed calls from the PCR reads with MiXCR, one row per CDR3 protein. The table has roughly 350,000 distinct CDR3 sequences, 10% seen once; the top ten hold around 2.3%. The TCR was taken from a human donor who donated a stem cell graft to a child with acute lymphoblastic leukemia. The input for sequencing was PBMCs from the stem cell graft donor, taken from the stem cell graft. This chain uses TRBV11-2 with TRBJ1-1; D is possibly TRBD1 (5 bases). The CDR3 DNA reads as TGTGCCAGCGGGGGGACCCGGGGCACTGAAGCTTTCTTT. This sequence encodes CASGGTRGTEAFF.